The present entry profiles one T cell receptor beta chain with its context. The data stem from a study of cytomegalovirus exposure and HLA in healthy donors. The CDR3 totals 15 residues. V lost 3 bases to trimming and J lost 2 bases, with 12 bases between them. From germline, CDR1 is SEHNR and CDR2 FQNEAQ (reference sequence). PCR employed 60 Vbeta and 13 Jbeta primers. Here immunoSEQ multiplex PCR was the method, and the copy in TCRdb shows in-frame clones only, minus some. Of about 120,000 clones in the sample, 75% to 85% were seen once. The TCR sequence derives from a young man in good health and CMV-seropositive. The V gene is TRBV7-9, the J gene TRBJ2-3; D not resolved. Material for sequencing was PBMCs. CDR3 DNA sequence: TGTGCCAGCAGCTTTGGGCTCTCTCCCACAGATACGCAGTATTTT. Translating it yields CASSFGLSPTDTQYF.